Below, one TCR beta chain is given with its context. The antigen is not known. This entry belongs to a study of T cells in Graves' hyperthyroidism and ophthalmopathy. General study points: The model anticipated ophthalmopathy a median around six months pre-onset. Ophthalmopathy was told apart from stable hyperthyroidism by a 13 V-J model.

This CDR3 is built from 12 residues. The V and J ends lost 0 bases and 10 bases respectively, with 7 bases between them. Looked up from germline, CDR1 is SGHRS and CDR2 is YFSETQ. What was amplified from RNA transcripts were TCR beta CDR3 regions. First-round RT-PCR with HTBI primers amplified the TCR CDR3 region. TCRdb re-derived calls from the multiplex PCR reads in MiXCR, one entry per CDR3 protein. This repertoire shows 300,000 to 400,000 distinct CDR3 sequences, approximately 13% found once; its top ten account for approximately 23%. Hyperthyroidism in the patients, aged 18 to 65, was newly diagnosed and under 2 months in duration. Used for diagnoses were clinical symptoms, serum thyroxine and TRAb, thyroid ultrasound and orbital computed tomography.

The sample comprised blood. This receptor was taken from a woman in her twenties or thirties with Graves' hyperthyroidism. The chain links TRBV5-1 to TRBJ1-4; D possibly corresponds to TRBD1 (6 bases). CDR3 DNA: TGCGCCAGCAGCTTGGCGGGGGCAAAACTGTTTTTT. Translation: CASSLAGAKLFF.